This T cell receptor (beta chain) derives from a study of identical twins' blood T cells. TCRdb re-analysed the 5' RACE reads in MiXCR, keeping a single row per CDR3 protein. The sample lists around 380,000 distinct CDR3 sequences, 25% to 35% occurring once. The ends lost 3 bases at V and 1 base at J; junction bases unmatched: 8. This CDR3 comprises 17 residues. CDR1 and CDR2 (germline): LGHNA, YNFKEQ. This clonotype came up many times. The sample comprised PBMCs. The genes are TRBV4-2 and TRBJ2-7, with 11 bases aligning to TRBD2. This clonotype was sampled from a woman aged 18 to 49 in good health. Here the CDR3 reads CASSQTPGTSGSYEQYF. The CDR3 DNA reads TGTGCCAGCAGCCAGACTCCAGGGACTAGCGGATCCTACGAGCAGTACTTC.